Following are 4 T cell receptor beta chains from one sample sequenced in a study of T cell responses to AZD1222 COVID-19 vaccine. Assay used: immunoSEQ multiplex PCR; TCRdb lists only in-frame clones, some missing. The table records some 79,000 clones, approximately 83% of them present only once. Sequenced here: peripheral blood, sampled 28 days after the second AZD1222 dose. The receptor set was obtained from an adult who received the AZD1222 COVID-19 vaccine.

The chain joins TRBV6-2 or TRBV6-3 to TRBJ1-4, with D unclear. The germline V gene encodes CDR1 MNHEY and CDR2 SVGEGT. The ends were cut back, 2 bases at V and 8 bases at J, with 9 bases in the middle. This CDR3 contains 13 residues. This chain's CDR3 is CASSYDPGEKLFF. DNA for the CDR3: TGTGCCAGCAGTTACGATCCGGGCGAAAAACTGTTTTTT.

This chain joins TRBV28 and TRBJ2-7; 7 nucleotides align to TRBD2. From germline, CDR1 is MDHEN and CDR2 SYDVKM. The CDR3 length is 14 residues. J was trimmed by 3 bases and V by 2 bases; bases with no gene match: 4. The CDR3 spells CASSLSGVLYEQYF. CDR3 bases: TGTGCCAGCAGTTTAAGCGGGGTTCTCTACGAGCAGTACTTC.

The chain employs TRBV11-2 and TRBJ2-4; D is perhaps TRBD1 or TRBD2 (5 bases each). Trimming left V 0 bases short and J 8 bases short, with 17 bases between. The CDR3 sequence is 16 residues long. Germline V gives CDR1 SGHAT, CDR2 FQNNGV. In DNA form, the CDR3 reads TGTGCCAGCAGCTTAGAGGGGAACAGGAGGTGGGACATTCAGTACTTC. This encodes CASSLEGNRRWDIQYF.

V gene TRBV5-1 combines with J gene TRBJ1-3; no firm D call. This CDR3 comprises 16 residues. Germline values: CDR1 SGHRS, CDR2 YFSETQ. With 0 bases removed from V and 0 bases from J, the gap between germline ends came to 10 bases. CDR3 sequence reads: CASSLADPGSGNTIYF. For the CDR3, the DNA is TGCGCCAGCAGCTTGGCGGACCCTGGCTCTGGAAACACCATATATTTT.